The 26 T cell receptor beta chains below come from one sample, sequenced in a study of T cells after yellow fever vaccination. One entry per CDR3 protein, called by TCRdb with MiXCR from the 5' RACE reads. This sample has over 120,000 distinct CDR3 sequences, with 5% to 8% found just once. Sequenced material: CD4+ T cells sorted from PBMCs, taken 10 days after the yellow fever booster vaccination. The receptors stem from a man aged 25-45 years who received the YFV17D yellow fever vaccine.

This clonotype occurred many times. This chain joins TRBV30 and TRBJ2-3; 13 bases agree with TRBD2. V shed 3 bases, J shed 3 bases, and the junction held 0 bases outside the gene matches. The germline V gene has CDR1 GTSNPN and CDR2 SVGIG (reference sequence). This CDR3 comprises 14 residues. CDR3 sequence (DNA): TGTGCCTGGAGACTAGCGGGAGGGACAGATACGCAGTATTTT. The encoded protein is CAWRLAGGTDTQYF.

This clonotype has ten or more counts. The chain links TRBV6-2 or TRBV6-3 to TRBJ2-1; D not certain. The CDR3 is made up of 14 amino acids. The V gene lost 1 base and the J gene lost 6 bases, with 10 bases spanning the gap. Germline V gene data show CDR1 as MNHEY and CDR2 as SVGEGT. The CDR3, as DNA: TGTGCCAGCAGTTACTTGGCAGGAACCAATGAGCAGTTCTTC. The encoded protein is CASSYLAGTNEQFF.

This clonotype appeared many times. This sequence joins TRBV28 and TRBJ1-5; weak D call: TRBD1 (5 bases). V dropped 11 bases and J dropped 4 bases, with 12 bases sitting between them. Germline CDR1 reads MDHEN; CDR2 reads SYDVKM. The CDR3 is 12 residues long. The CDR3 DNA follows: TGTGCCGTCAGGGTTATTAATCAGCCCCAGCATTTT. Its protein product is CAVRVINQPQHF.

This clonotype has at least ten counts. The chain is built from TRBV6-2 or TRBV6-3 and TRBJ2-6; unclear D gene. The CDR3 covers 14 residues. Deletions cut 2 bases from V and 0 bases from J, with 2 bases between. Germline CDR1 and CDR2: MNHEY and SVGEGT. CDR3 protein: CASSYLSGANVLTF. CDR3 DNA: TGTGCCAGCAGTTACCTCTCTGGGGCCAACGTCCTGACTTTC.

This clonotype was found many times. This chain uses TRBV6-2 or TRBV6-3 with TRBJ2-3, with 7 bases matching TRBD1. The CDR3 contains 14 residues. From germline, CDR1 is MNHEY and CDR2 SVGEGT. V was clipped by 10 bases and J by 1 base; unmatched bases: 8. This chain's CDR3 is CATKGQPGTDTQYF. The CDR3 bases are TGTGCCACAAAGGGACAGCCGGGCACAGATACGCAGTATTTT.

With respect to this clonotype: Since a much larger clone is just one base distant, this may be a read error. The chain is built from TRBV10-3 and TRBJ2-3; TRBD2 aligns across 8 bases. Losses at the gene ends were 0 bases for V and 3 bases for J; bases not matched to a gene: 8. Germline V gene sequence: CDR1 ENHRY, CDR2 SYGVKD. This CDR3 has 17 amino acids. In DNA, the CDR3 is TGTGCCATCAGTGAGTCGAACGTTAGCGGGATGACAGATACGCAGTATTTT. It translates to CAISESNVSGMTDTQYF.

The table lists this clonotype with many counts. This chain joins TRBV19 and TRBJ2-2; the D call may be TRBD1 or TRBD2 (5 bases each). In germline, CDR1 is LNHDA, CDR2 SQIVND (reference sequence). The CDR3 consists of 14 residues. V was pared by 3 bases and J by 6 bases, with 11 bases between. Here the CDR3 DNA reads TGTGCCAGTAGTATCGGGACCGCTGCCGGGGAGCTGTTTTTT. Residues: CASSIGTAAGELFF. Supplemented by reference TRBV19 and TRBJ2-2, the full variable domain reads DGGITQSPKYLFRKEGQNVTLSCEQNLNHDAMYWYRQDPGQGLRLIYYSQIVNDFQKGDIAEGYSVSREKKESFPLTVTSAQKNPTAFYLCASSIGTAAGELFFGEGSRLTVL.

This clonotype was found many times. V and J are TRBV7-9 and TRBJ2-1; D is possibly TRBD1 (5 bases). Trimming took off 4 bases at V and 5 bases at J, with 9 bases between the two ends. Per the germline V gene, CDR1 is SEHNR and CDR2 is FQNEAQ (reference sequence). This CDR3 has 13 amino acids. CDR3 DNA sequence: TGTGCCAGCAGCTCCAGGGAAAACAATGAGCAGTTCTTC. Encoded protein: CASSSRENNEQFF.

This clonotype was seen at least ten times. V is TRBV6-2 or TRBV6-3 and J is TRBJ2-1; TRBD1 agrees at 8 bases. This CDR3 is built from 15 residues. Trimming at V came to 2 bases and at J to 7 bases, leaving 7 bases not matched to a gene. Germline CDR1 reads MNHEY; CDR2 reads SVGEGT. CDR3 bases: TGTGCCAGCAGTTACCAAGGACAGGGAGGTAATGAGCAGTTCTTC. Protein sequence: CASSYQGQGGNEQFF.

The chain is built from TRBV19 and TRBJ1-2; the D gene is possibly TRBD1 (6 bases). The CDR3 runs to 13 residues. Deletions cut 5 bases from V and 8 bases from J, with 15 bases between. The germline V gene has CDR1 LNHDA and CDR2 SQIVND (reference sequence). CDR3 nucleotide sequence: TGTGCCAGTAGTTTTCTGGACAGCCGCGGCTACACCTTC. It codes for CASSFLDSRGYTF.

This clonotype was counted many times. V usage is TRBV14 and J usage is TRBJ2-7, with TRBD2 identical over 12 bases. This CDR3 is built from 15 residues. The germline CDR1 and CDR2 sequences are SGHDN and FVKESK. Trimming removed 4 bases from V and 3 bases from J; junction bases left unmatched: 4. CDR3 nucleotide sequence: TGTGCCAGCAGCCCCTTGACTAGCGGGAGCTACGAGCAGTACTTC. Protein sequence: CASSPLTSGSYEQYF.

This clonotype has ten or more counts. The chain has TRBV4-3 and TRBJ2-2; possible D gene TRBD1, 6 bases. The CDR3 is 13 residues long. The V end lost 3 bases, the J end lost 8 bases, and 10 bases lay between the germline ends. Germline CDR1 reads LGHNA; CDR2 reads YSLEER. CDR3: CASSQPTGGELFF. Here the CDR3 DNA reads TGCGCCAGCAGCCAGCCCACAGGGGGGGAGCTGTTTTTT.

This clonotype was seen ten or more times. The chain couples TRBV29-1 to TRBJ2-7; 12 bases match TRBD1. The V gene's germline CDR1 is SQVTM and CDR2 ANQGSEA. The junction had 7 bases not matched to a gene; V was cut back by 2 bases and J by 5 bases. This CDR3 comprises 15 residues. The CDR3 DNA reads TGCAGCGTTGAAATAGGGACAGGGGGCGGGAACGAGCAGTACTTC. This sequence encodes CSVEIGTGGGNEQYF.

This clonotype was counted at least ten times. The CDR3 DNA sequence: TGCGCCAGCAGCAACGAACCAGATACGCAGTATTTT. Its translation: CASSNEPDTQYF. The gene calls are TRBV5-1 and TRBJ2-3; D gene unclear. The CDR3 totals 12 residues. Trimming removed 4 bases at V and 4 bases at J, with 7 bases between. CDR1 is SGHRS and CDR2 is YFSETQ in the germline V gene. Supplemented by reference TRBV5-1 and TRBJ2-3, the full variable domain reads KAGVTQTPRYLIKTRGQQVTLSCSPISGHRSVSWYQQTPGQGLQFLFEYFSETQRNKGNFPGRFSGRQFSNSRSEMNVSTLELGDSALYLCASSNEPDTQYFGPGTRLTVL.

This clonotype was recorded at least ten times. The genes are TRBV11-2 and TRBJ2-3; D is unclear. V was clipped by 0 bases and J by 4 bases, with 23 bases between them. From germline, CDR1 is SGHAT and CDR2 FQNNGV. The CDR3 runs to 19 residues. CDR3 bases: TGTGCCAGCAGCTTAGAGGTCCTAGTTTCAGGAATCCCCCCAGATACGCAGTATTTT. Its translation is CASSLEVLVSGIPPDTQYF.

This clonotype appeared many times. CDR3 protein: CANPGWRRENRANEQFF. The CDR3 bases are TGTGCCAACCCCGGATGGAGGCGGGAGAACCGGGCAAATGAGCAGTTCTTC. The J gene is TRBJ2-1, the V gene TRBV21-1; the table's D gene call, TRBD2, was not cross checked with the DNA. TRBV21-1 is reported as a pseudogene. The CDR3 runs 17 residues.

On this clonotype: A clone one base away is much larger, so this may be a read error. The chain uses TRBV7-2 and TRBJ2-7, with 7 nucleotides matching TRBD2. Germline V gene sequence: CDR1 SGHTA, CDR2 FQGNSA. Trimming at V came to 8 bases and at J to 7 bases, leaving 14 bases not matched to a gene. This CDR3 is 14 amino acids long. CDR3 sequence: CASAPGRESWEQYF. DNA for the CDR3: TGTGCCAGCGCCCCAGGGCGGGAGTCGTGGGAGCAGTACTTC.

This clonotype was detected only a few times. The chain combines TRBV10-3 with TRBJ2-3; D is ambiguous. Germline values: CDR1 ENHRY, CDR2 SYGVKD. The CDR3 covers 14 residues. V lost 5 bases to trimming and J lost 4 bases, with 13 bases between them. CDR3 DNA sequence: TGTGCCATCAGTAGCGACCCCGCGGCAGATACGCAGTATTTT. As protein: CAISSDPAADTQYF.

This clonotype was detected many times. The V gene is TRBV30, the J gene TRBJ2-3; 7 bases are shared with TRBD2. J gave up 3 bases and V 8 bases, and 11 bases lay outside the gene matches. The CDR3 has 14 amino acids. Germline values: CDR1 GTSNPN, CDR2 SVGIG (reference sequence). The CDR3, as DNA: TGTGCCGTCCCCTGGGGCGGGAGTACAGATACGCAGTATTTT. Its protein product is CAVPWGGSTDTQYF.

This clonotype was picked up many times. This chain joins TRBV7-9 and TRBJ1-1; a possible D gene is TRBD1 (5 bases). From germline, CDR1 is SEHNR and CDR2 FQNEAQ (reference sequence). This CDR3 spans 13 amino acids. Trimming removed 1 base at V and 6 bases at J, with 9 bases between. The CDR3 spells CASSLEGVSEAFF. DNA for the CDR3: TGTGCCAGCAGCTTAGAAGGGGTGTCTGAAGCTTTCTTT.

The sample holds many counts of this clonotype. The genes are TRBV4-2 and TRBJ2-7, with no clear D. The CDR3 is 13 residues long. The germline gives CDR1 LGHNA, CDR2 YNFKEQ. V dropped 5 bases and J dropped 3 bases, with 11 bases sitting between them. The CDR3: CASSIELSYEQYF. In DNA form, the CDR3 reads TGTGCCAGCAGCATCGAATTGAGCTACGAGCAGTACTTC.

This clonotype was detected many times. This chain links TRBV7-8 with TRBJ2-7, with 7 bases fitting TRBD2. The CDR3 is 14 residues long. V lost 4 bases, J lost 1 base, and 4 bases stayed unmatched. Germline assignment: CDR1 SGHVS and CDR2 FQNEAQ. The CDR3 is CASSSVGGSYEQYF. In nucleotides, the CDR3 is TGTGCCAGCAGCTCGGTGGGAGGGTCCTACGAGCAGTACTTC.

The rearrangement links TRBV9 to TRBJ2-7, with D possibly matching TRBD2 (5 bases). Looked up from germline, CDR1 is SGDLS and CDR2 is YYNGEE. Trimming took off 0 bases at V and 5 bases at J, with 21 bases between the two ends. The CDR3 spans 17 residues. Here the CDR3 reads CASSVASGWNPADEQYF. The CDR3 bases are TGTGCCAGCAGCGTAGCATCGGGATGGAACCCGGCCGACGAGCAGTACTTC.

V gene TRBV18 combines with J gene TRBJ1-5; D unresolved. Per the germline V gene, CDR1 is KGHSH and CDR2 is LQKENI. CDR3 length: 13 amino acids. V was cut by 2 bases and J by 7 bases, with 9 bases left in between. CDR3 sequence reads: CASSPRWEQPQHF. In DNA form, the CDR3 reads TGTGCCAGCTCACCAAGGTGGGAACAGCCCCAGCATTTT.

The rearrangement links TRBV18 to TRBJ2-2; tentative D call: TRBD2 (5 bases). The CDR3 is 17 amino acids. Germline V gene lookup returns CDR1 KGHSH and CDR2 LQKENI. V lost 5 bases to trimming and J lost 0 bases, with 16 bases between them. The CDR3 DNA sequence: TGTGCCAGCTCATCGACCACGCGGGTTTCGAACACCGGGGAGCTGTTTTTT. Its protein is CASSSTTRVSNTGELFF.

This clonotype has at least ten counts. This rearrangement joins TRBV6-6 to TRBJ2-2; D is uncertain. The V and J ends lost 2 bases and 8 bases respectively, with 3 bases between them. Germline loops: CDR1 MNHNY, CDR2 SVGAGI (reference sequence). The CDR3 spans 11 residues. The CDR3 coding sequence is TGTGCCAGCAGTTACGGGGGGGAGCTGTTTTTT. Translation: CASSYGGELFF.